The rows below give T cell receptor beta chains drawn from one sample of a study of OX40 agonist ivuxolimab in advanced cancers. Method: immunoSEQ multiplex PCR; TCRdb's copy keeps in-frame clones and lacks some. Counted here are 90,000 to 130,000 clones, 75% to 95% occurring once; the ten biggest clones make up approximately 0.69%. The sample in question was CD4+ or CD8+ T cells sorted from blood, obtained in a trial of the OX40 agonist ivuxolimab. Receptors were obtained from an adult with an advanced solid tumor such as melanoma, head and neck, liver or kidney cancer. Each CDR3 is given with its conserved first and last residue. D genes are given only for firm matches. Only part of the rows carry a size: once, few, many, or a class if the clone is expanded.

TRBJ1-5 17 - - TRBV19 TGTGCCAGTAGTATTATTCCTACACGGTATAGCAATCAGCCCCAGCATTTT CASSIIPTRYSNQPQHF
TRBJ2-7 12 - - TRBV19 TGTGCCAGTAGTGTAGAACAGGGCGAGCAGTACTTC CASSVEQGEQYF
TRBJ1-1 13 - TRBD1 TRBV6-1 TGTGCCAGCGGGACAGGGAGAGTCACTGAAGCTTTCTTT CASGTGRVTEAFF
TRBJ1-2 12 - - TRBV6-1 TGTGCCATTCGACAGATGAACTATGGCTACACCTTC CAIRQMNYGYTF
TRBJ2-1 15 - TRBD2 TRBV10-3 TGTGCCATCAGTGACCGGCGGGAGCGGGTTGATGAGCAGTTCTTC CAISDRRERVDEQFF
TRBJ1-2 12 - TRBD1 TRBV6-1 TGTGCCAGCGGGGGACAGGAGAGGGGCTACACCTTC CASGGQERGYTF
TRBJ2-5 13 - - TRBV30 TGTGCCTGGAGTGGCGGGGCCGGGGAGACCCAGTACTTC CAWSGGAGETQYF
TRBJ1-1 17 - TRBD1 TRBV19 TGTGCCAGTAGTATTTTAAGCGGACAGGATTTGAACACTGAAGCTTTCTTT CASSILSGQDLNTEAFF
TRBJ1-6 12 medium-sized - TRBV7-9 TGTGCCAGCAGCTCAGGGACGACACCCCTCCACTTT CASSSGTTPLHF
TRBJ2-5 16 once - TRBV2 TGTGCCAGCAGTGAAGCGCCACAGGGTTATTCAGAGACCCAGTACTTC CASSEAPQGYSETQYF
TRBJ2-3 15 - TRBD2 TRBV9 TGTGCCAGCAGCGTACGGGGGGAGCGAGTGGATACGCAGTATTTT CASSVRGERVDTQYF
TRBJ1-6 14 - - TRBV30 TGTGCCTGGGGTGTGGGGAACGAGGGATCACCCCTCCACTTT CAWGVGNEGSPLHF
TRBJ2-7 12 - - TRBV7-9 TGTGCCAGCAGCTTGGACTTGGGCGAGCAGTACTTC CASSLDLGEQYF
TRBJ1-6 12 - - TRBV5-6 TGTGCCAGCAGCTTGGGGCCCGATACCCTCCACTTT CASSLGPDTLHF
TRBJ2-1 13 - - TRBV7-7 TGTGCTAGCAGCATACTGGGGGGTGATGAGCAGTTCTTC CASSILGGDEQFF
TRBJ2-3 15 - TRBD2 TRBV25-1 TGTGCCAGCAGTGATGCGGGGGATGCTACAGATACGCAGTATTTT CASSDAGDATDTQYF
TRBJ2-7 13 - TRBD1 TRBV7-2 TGTGCCAGCAGCGCCCGACAGGGCTACGAGCAGTACTTC CASSARQGYEQYF
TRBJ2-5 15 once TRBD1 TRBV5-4 TGTGCCAGCAGCTTGGGACAGGGGGCGAGCGAGACCCAGTACTTC CASSLGQGASETQYF
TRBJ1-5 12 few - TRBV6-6 TGTGCCAGCAGGGACATCAATCAGCCCCAGCATTTT CASRDINQPQHF
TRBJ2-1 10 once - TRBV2 TGTGCCAGCTCCGGATATGAGCAGTTCTTC CASSGYEQFF
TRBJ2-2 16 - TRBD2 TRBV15 TGTGCCACCAGCAGTCTAGCGGGGGTACGAACCGGGGAGCTGTTTTTT CATSSLAGVRTGELFF